The rows below give T cell receptor beta chains drawn from one sample of a study of blood T cell repertoires in COVID-19. Assay: immunoSEQ multiplex PCR; the TCRdb copy retains only in-frame clones and omits some. This sample has fewer than 60,000 clones, with 65% to 90% found just once. Specimen: peripheral blood. The receptors stem from a human donor in a cohort sampled during active COVID-19. Both conserved end residues are trimmed from each CDR3.

j_gene: TRBJ1-6; len: 14; v_gene: TRBV28; CDR3aa: ASRNRGTSYNSPLH
j_gene: TRBJ2-1; len: 12; v_gene: TRBV30; CDR3aa: AWRVSGRGDEQF
j_gene: TRBJ2-2; len: 13; v_gene: TRBV11-3; CDR3aa: ASSFRGGNTGELF
j_gene: TRBJ1-5; len: 13; v_gene: TRBV7-8; CDR3aa: ASRSGTDKNQPQH
j_gene: TRBJ2-1; len: 12; v_gene: TRBV2; CDR3aa: ATQGANWGNEQF
j_gene: TRBJ2-1; len: 14; v_gene: TRBV9; CDR3aa: ASSPLLAGVNNEQF
j_gene: TRBJ2-1; len: 10; v_gene: TRBV28; CDR3aa: ASTGLDSEQF
j_gene: TRBJ2-2; len: 13; v_gene: TRBV18; CDR3aa: ASSSQGRGTGELF
j_gene: TRBJ2-1; len: 15; v_gene: TRBV6-1; CDR3aa: ASSAQGGQGGLNEQF
j_gene: TRBJ1-1; len: 12; v_gene: TRBV5-1; CDR3aa: ASSLVGANTEAF
j_gene: TRBJ2-7; len: 16; v_gene: TRBV2; CDR3aa: ASSEGSRGKYPSYEQY
j_gene: TRBJ2-6; len: 14; v_gene: TRBV7-6; CDR3aa: ASSSLQGSGANVLT
j_gene: TRBJ2-6; len: 13; v_gene: TRBV2; CDR3aa: ASEFYSTGANVLT
j_gene: TRBJ2-1; len: 15; v_gene: TRBV7-2; CDR3aa: ASSFLGNGSPGNEQF
j_gene: TRBJ2-7; len: 12; v_gene: TRBV5-8; CDR3aa: ASSVGQNFYEQY